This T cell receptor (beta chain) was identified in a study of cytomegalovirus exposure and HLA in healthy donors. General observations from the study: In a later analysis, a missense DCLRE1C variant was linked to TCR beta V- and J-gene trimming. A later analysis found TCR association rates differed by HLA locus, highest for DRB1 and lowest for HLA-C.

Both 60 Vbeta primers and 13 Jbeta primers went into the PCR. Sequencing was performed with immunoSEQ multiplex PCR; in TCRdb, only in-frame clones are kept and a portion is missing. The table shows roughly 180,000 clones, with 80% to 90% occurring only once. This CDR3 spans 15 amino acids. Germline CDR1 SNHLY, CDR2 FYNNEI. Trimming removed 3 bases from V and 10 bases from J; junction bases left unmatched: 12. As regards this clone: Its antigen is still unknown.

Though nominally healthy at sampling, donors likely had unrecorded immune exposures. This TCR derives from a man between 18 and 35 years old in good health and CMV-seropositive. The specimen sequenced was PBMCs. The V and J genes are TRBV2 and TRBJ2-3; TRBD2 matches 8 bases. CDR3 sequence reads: CASSEDSGAPQAQYF. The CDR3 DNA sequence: TGTGCCAGCAGTGAGGATAGCGGGGCCCCCCAGGCGCAGTATTTT. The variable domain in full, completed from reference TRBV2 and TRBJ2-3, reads EPEVTQTPSHQVTQMGQEVILRCVPISNHLYFYWYRQILGQKVEFLVSFYNNEISEKSEIFDDQFSVERPDGSNFTLKIRSTKLEDSAMYFCASSEDSGAPQAQYFGPGTRLTVL.